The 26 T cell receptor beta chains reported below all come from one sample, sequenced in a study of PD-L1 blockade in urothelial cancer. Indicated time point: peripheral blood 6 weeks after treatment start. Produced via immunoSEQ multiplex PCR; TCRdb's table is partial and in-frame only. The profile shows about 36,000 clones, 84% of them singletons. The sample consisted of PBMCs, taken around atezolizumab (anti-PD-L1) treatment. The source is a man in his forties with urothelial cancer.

The CDR3 region is CASSFRQGYGYTF. DNA of the CDR3: TGTGCCAGCAGTTTTAGACAGGGCTATGGCTACACCTTC. The chain has TRBV27 and TRBJ1-2; 7 nucleotides agree with TRBD1. V lost 3 bases, J lost 4 bases, and 2 bases stayed unmatched. Germline CDR1 reads MNHEY; CDR2 reads SMNVEV (reference sequence). This CDR3 has 13 residues.

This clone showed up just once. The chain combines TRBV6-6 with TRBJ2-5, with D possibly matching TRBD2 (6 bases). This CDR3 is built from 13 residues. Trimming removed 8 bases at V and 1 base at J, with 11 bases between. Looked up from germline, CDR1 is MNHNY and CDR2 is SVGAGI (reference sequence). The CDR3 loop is CASFEEGQETQYF. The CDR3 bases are TGTGCCAGCTTTGAGGAGGGCCAAGAGACCCAGTACTTC.

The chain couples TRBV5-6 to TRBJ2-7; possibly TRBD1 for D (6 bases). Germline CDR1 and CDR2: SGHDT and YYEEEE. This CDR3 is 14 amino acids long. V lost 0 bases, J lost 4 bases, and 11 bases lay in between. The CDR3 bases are TGTGCCAGCAGCTTGGCAGGCAGGGGATACGAGCAGTACTTC. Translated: CASSLAGRGYEQYF.

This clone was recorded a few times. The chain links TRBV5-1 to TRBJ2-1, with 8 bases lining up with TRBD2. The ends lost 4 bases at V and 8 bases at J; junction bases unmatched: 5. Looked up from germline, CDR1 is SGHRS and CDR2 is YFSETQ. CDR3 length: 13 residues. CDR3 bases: TGCGCCAGCAGCGGGCTAGCGGGTGATGAGCAGTTCTTC. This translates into CASSGLAGDEQFF.

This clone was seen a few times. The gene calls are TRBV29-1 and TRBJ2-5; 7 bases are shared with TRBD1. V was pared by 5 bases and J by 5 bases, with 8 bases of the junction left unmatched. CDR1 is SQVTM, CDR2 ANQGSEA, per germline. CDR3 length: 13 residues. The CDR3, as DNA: TGCAGCGTTTCGCCGACAGGGAAGGAGACCCAGTACTTC. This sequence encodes CSVSPTGKETQYF. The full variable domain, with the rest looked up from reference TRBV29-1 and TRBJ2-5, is SAVISQKPSRDICQRGTSLTIQCQVDSQVTMMFWYRQQPGQSLTLIATANQGSEATYESGFVIDKFPISRPNLTFSTLTVSNMSPEDSSIYLCSVSPTGKETQYFGPGTRLLVL.

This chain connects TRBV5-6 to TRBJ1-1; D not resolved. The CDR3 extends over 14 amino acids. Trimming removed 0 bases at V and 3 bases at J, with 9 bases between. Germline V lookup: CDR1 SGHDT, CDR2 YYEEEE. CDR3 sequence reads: CASSLGRRDTEAFF. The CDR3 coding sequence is TGTGCCAGCAGCTTGGGCAGGAGGGACACTGAAGCTTTCTTT.

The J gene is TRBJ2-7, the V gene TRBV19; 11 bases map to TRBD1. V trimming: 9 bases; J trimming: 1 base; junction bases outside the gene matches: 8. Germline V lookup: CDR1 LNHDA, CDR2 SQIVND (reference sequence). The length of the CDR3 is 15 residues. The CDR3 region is CASQTGQGASYEQYF. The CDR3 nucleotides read TGTGCCAGCCAGACTGGACAGGGGGCTTCCTACGAGCAGTACTTC.

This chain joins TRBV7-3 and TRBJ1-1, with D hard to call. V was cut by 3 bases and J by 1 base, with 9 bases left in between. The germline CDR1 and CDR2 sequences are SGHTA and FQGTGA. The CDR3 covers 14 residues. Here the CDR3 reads CASSFVPENTEAFF. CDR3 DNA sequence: TGTGCCAGCAGCTTCGTACCAGAGAACACTGAAGCTTTCTTT.

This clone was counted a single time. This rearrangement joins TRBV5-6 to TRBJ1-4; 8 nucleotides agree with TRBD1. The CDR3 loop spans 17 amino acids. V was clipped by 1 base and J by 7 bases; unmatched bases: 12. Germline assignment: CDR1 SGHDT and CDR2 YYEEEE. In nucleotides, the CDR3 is TGTGCCAGCAGCTTGTTTCGTTGGGGACAGGCTACTGAAAAACTGTTTTTT. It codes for CASSLFRWGQATEKLFF.

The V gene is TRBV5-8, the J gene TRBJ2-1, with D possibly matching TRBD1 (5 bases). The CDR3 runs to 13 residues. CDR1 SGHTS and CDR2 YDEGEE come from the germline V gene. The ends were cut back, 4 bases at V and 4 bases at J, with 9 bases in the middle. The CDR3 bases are TGTGCCAGCAGCCCGGACAAGTACAATGAGCAGTTCTTC. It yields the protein CASSPDKYNEQFF.

In nucleotides, the CDR3 is TGTGCCTGGTGGGGGTCGGGACTACTTAACTATGGCTACACCTTC. It specifies CAWWGSGLLNYGYTF. The J gene is TRBJ1-2, the V gene TRBV30; possible D gene TRBD1, 5 bases. The CDR3 is made up of 15 amino acids. Germline assignment: CDR1 GTSNPN and CDR2 SVGIG (reference sequence). V lost 5 bases and J 1 base, leaving 17 bases between the germline ends.

CDR3 loop: CASSPLAGGPTPRTQYF. CDR3 coding DNA: TGTGCCAGCAGTCCCTTGGCGGGAGGGCCCACCCCCCGCACGCAGTATTTT. The genes are TRBV27 and TRBJ2-3, with TRBD2 matching 9 bases. The CDR3 contains 17 residues. Germline V gene sequence: CDR1 MNHEY, CDR2 SMNVEV (reference sequence). With 5 bases clipped from V and 9 bases from J, the junction kept 18 bases outside the gene matches.

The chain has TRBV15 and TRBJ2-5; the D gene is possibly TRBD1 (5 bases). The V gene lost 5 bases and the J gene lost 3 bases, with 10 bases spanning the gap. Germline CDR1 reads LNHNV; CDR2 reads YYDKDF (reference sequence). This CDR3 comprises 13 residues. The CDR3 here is CATSRRVEETQYF. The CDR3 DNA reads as TGTGCCACCAGCCGCAGGGTGGAAGAGACCCAGTACTTC.

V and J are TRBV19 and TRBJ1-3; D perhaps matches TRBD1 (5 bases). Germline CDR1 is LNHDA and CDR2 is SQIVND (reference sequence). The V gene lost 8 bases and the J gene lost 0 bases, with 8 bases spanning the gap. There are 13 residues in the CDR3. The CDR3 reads CASGQGSGNTIYF. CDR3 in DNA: TGTGCCAGTGGCCAGGGCTCTGGAAACACCATATATTTT.

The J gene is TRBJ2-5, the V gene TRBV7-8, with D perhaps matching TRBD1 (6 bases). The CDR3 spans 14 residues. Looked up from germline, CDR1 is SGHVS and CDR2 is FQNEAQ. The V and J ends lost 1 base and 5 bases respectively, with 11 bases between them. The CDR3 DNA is TGTGCCAGCAGCTTAGTGGGGACAATTGAGACCCAGTACTTC. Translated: CASSLVGTIETQYF. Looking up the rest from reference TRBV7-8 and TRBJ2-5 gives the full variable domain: GAGVSQSPRYKVAKRGQDVALRCDPISGHVSLFWYQQALGQGPEFLTYFQNEAQLDKSGLPSDRFFAERPEGSVSTLKIQRTQQEDSAVYLCASSLVGTIETQYFGPGTRLLVL.

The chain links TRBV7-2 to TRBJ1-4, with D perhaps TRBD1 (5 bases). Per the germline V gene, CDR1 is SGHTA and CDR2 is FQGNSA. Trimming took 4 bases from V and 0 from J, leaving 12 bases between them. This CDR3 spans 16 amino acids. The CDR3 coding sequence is TGTGCCAGCAGCTCACGCAGGGACTCAACTAATGAAAAACTGTTTTTT. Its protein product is CASSSRRDSTNEKLFF.

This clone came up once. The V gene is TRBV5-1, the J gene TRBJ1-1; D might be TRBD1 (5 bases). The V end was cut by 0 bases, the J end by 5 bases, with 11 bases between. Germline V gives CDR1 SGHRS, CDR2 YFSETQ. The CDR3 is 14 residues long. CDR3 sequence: CASSLEQGGTEAFF. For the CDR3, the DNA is TGCGCCAGCAGCTTGGAGCAGGGCGGAACTGAAGCTTTCTTT.

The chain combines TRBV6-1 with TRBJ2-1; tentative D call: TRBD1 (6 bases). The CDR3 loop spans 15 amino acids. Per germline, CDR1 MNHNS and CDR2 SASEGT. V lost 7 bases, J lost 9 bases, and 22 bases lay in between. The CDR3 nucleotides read TGTGCCAGCACCCTGGCGGACAGTCCCCTGGGTGAGCAGTTCTTC. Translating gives CASTLADSPLGEQFF.

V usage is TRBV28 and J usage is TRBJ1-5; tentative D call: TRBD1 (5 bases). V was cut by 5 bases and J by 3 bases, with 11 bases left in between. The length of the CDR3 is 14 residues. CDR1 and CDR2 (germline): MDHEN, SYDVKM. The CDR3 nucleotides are TGTGCCAGCAGTCAGGGTTATGACAATCAGCCCCAGCATTTT. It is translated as CASSQGYDNQPQHF.

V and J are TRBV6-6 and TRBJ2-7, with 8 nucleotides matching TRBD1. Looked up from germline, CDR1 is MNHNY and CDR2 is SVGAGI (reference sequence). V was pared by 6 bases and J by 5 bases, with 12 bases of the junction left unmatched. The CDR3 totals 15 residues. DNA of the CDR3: TGTGCCAGCAGCTCCTTCGCAGGGGGCCTCAACGAGCAGTACTTC. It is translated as CASSSFAGGLNEQYF.

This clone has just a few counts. The CDR3 loop reads CASSRDSSYEQYF. CDR3 nucleotide sequence: TGTGCCAGCAGCCGGGACAGTTCCTACGAGCAGTACTTC. V gene TRBV11-2 combines with J gene TRBJ2-7; 7 bases are a match to TRBD1. The germline V gene encodes CDR1 SGHAT and CDR2 FQNNGV. V lost 5 bases and J lost 1; bases outside the gene matches: 2. The CDR3 runs to 13 residues.

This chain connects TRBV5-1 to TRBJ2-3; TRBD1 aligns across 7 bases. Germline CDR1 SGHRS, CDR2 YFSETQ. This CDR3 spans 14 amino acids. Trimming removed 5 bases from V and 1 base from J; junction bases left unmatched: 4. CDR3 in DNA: TGCGCCAGCAGTGAAACAGGGGGCACAGATACGCAGTATTTT. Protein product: CASSETGGTDTQYF.

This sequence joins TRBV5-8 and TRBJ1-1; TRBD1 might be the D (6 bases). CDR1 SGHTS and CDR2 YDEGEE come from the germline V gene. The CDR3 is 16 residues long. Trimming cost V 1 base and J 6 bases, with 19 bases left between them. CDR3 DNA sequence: TGTGCCAGCAGCTTGACAGGGTCCATGGGAATCGCTGAAGCTTTCTTT. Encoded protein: CASSLTGSMGIAEAFF.

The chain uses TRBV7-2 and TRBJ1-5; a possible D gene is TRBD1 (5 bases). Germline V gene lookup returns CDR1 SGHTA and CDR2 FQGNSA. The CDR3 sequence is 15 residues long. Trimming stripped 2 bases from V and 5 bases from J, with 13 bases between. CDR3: CASSLQGQVYQPQHF. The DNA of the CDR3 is TGTGCCAGCAGCTTACAGGGCCAAGTTTATCAGCCCCAGCATTTT.

The CDR3 sequence is CASSGTGDEKLFF. The CDR3 DNA is TGTGCCAGCAGTGGGACAGGGGATGAAAAACTGTTTTTT. The rearrangement joins TRBV27 to TRBJ1-4, with TRBD1 matching over 10 bases. Germline values: CDR1 MNHEY, CDR2 SMNVEV (reference sequence). Germline trimming cut 5 bases from V and 6 bases from J; bases unmatched to any gene: 0. The CDR3 totals 13 residues.

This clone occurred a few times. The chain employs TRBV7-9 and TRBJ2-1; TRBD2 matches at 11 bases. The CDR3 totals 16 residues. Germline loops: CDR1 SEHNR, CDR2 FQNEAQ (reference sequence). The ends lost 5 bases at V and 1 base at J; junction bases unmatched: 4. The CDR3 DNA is TGTGCCAGCAGCCCGACTAGCGGGGCATCCTACAATGAGCAGTTCTTC. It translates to CASSPTSGASYNEQFF. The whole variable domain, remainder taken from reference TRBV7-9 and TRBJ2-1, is DTGVSQNPRHKITKRGQNVTFRCDPISEHNRLYWYRQTLGQGPEFLTYFQNEAQLEKSRLLSDRFSAERPKGSFSTLEIQRTEQGDSAMYLCASSPTSGASYNEQFFGPGTRLTVL.